This T cell receptor (beta chain) was observed in a study of blood T cell repertoires in COVID-19. Whole-study context: COVID-19 samples from acute and convalescent phases originated in the United States, Italy and Spain.

V was pared by 8 bases and J by 2 bases, with 2 bases of the junction left unmatched. Germline V gene sequence: CDR1 MNHEY, CDR2 SMNVEV (reference sequence). CDR3 length equals 12 residues. Generated by immunoSEQ multiplex PCR, the TCRdb table keeps only in-frame clones and is missing some. The data contain 45,000 to 50,000 clones, 83% of them singletons. The sample consisted of peripheral blood. The sequence was obtained from an elderly man in a cohort sampled during active COVID-19. This sequence joins TRBV27 and TRBJ2-7; 8 nucleotides align to TRBD1. The CDR3 protein is CASRTGPYEQYF. CDR3 coding DNA: TGTGCCAGCCGGACAGGGCCCTACGAGCAGTACTTC.